The present entry profiles one TCR beta chain with its context. The antigen is not known. A junction boundary mismatches the germline segment, possibly from a read error. In patients chosen for sequencing, flow cytometry had shown CD8+CD57+ cell expansion. Patients uniformly had severe acquired aplastic anemia. The use of genomic DNA as template underpinned the TCR beta VDJ and CDR3 profiling. Using its own MiXCR run on the reads, TCRdb lists one record per CDR3 protein. The sample comprises some 170,000 distinct CDR3 sequences, 60% to 80% of which are singletons, and roughly half rests with the top ten. This record comes from a study of CD8+CD57+ T cells in acquired aplastic anemia. Overall study findings and caveats: There were twenty-nine CD8+ CDR3 sequences that occurred in both patients and controls.

Germline V CDR1 and CDR2: MNHEY, SVGAGI. CDR3 size: 13 residues. V is TRBV6-5 and J is TRBJ2-6; maybe TRBD1 (5 bases). The origin of this receptor is a human donor with aplastic anemia. Input material: sorted CD4+, CD8+, or CD8+CD57+ T cells (not recorded which) from PBMCs. The CDR3 sequence is CASSGSGANVLTF. In DNA form, the CDR3 reads TGTGCCAGCAGTGGCTCTGGGGCCAACGTCCTGACCTTC.